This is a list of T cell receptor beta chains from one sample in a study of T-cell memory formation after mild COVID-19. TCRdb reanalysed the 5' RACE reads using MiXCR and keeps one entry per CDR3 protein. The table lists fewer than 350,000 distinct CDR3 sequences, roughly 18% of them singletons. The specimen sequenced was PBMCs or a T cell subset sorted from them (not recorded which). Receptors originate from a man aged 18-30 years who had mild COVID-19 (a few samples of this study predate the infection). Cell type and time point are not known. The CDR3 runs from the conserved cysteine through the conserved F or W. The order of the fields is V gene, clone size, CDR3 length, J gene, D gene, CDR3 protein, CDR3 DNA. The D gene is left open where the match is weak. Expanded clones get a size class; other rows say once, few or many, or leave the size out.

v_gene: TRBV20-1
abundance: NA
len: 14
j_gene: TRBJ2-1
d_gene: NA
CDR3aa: CSAGRGVAYNEQFF
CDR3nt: TGCAGTGCTGGCAGGGGGGTTGCCTACAATGAGCAGTTCTTC

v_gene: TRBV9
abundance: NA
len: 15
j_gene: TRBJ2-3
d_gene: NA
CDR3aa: CASSVVGGATDTQYF
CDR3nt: TGTGCCAGCAGCGTAGTGGGGGGGGCCACAGATACGCAGTATTTT

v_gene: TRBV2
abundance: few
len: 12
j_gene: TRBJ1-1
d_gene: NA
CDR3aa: CASSDYRTEAFF
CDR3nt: TGTGCCAGCAGCGATTACCGCACTGAAGCTTTCTTT

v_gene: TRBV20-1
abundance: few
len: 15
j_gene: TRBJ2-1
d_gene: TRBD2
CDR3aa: CSALTGTSNYNEQFF
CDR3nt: TGCAGTGCTCTCACCGGGACTAGTAACTACAATGAGCAGTTCTTC

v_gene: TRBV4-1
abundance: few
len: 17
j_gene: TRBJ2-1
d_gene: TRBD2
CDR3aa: CASSQDRASGGAHEQFF
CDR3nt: TGCGCCAGCAGCCAAGATAGAGCTAGCGGGGGGGCCCATGAGCAGTTCTTC

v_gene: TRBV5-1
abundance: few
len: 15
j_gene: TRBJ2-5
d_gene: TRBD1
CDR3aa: CASSRRQGDQETQYF
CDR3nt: TGCGCCAGCAGCCGGAGACAGGGCGACCAAGAGACCCAGTACTTC

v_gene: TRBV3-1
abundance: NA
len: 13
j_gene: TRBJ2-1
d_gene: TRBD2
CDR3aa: CASSQVGLADLFF
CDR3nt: TGTGCCAGCAGCCAAGTGGGACTAGCGGATTTATTCTTC

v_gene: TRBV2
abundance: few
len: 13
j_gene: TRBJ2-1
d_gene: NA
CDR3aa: CASSPRYGDEQFF
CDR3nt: TGTGCCAGCAGTCCTCGTTATGGGGATGAGCAGTTCTTC

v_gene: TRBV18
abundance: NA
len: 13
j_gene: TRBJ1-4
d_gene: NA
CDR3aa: CASSPGKDEKLFF
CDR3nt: TGTGCCAGCTCACCGGGGAAAGATGAAAAACTGTTTTTT

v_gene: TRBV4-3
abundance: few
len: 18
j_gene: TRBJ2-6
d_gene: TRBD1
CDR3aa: CASSQGRQGYFGANVLTF
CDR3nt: TGCGCCAGCAGCCAAGGCCGACAGGGGTATTTTGGGGCCAACGTCCTGACTTTC

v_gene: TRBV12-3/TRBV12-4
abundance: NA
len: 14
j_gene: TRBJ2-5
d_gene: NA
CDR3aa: CASRLSGAGETQYF
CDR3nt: TGTGCCAGCAGGCTCTCGGGGGCGGGGGAGACCCAGTACTTC

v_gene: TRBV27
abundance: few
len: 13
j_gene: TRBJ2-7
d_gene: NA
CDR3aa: CASSFGGDGEQYF
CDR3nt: TGTGCCAGCAGTTTCGGCGGGGACGGGGAGCAGTACTTC

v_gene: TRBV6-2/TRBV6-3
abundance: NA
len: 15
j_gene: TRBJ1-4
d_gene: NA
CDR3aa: CASSYSGIPNEKLFF
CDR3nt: TGTGCCAGCAGTTACAGCGGAATCCCGAATGAAAAACTGTTTTTT

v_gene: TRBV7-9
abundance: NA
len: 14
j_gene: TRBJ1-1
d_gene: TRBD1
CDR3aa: CASSPQGEGTEAFF
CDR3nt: TGTGCCAGCAGCCCACAGGGGGAGGGCACTGAAGCTTTCTTT

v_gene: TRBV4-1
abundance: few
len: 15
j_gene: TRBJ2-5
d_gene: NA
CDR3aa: CASSRGWGDQETQYF
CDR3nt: TGCGCCAGCAGCCGCGGCTGGGGGGACCAAGAGACCCAGTACTTC

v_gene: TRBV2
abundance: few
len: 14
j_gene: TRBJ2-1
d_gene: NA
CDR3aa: CASSDSESYNEQFF
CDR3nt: TGTGCCAGCAGTGATTCAGAATCCTACAATGAGCAGTTCTTC

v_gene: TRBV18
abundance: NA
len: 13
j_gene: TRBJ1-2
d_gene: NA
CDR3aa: CASSPRQAEGYTF
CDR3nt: TGTGCCAGCTCACCACGGCAGGCGGAGGGCTACACCTTC

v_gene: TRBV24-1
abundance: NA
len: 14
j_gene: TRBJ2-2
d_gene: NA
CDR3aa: CATSAWGDTGELFF
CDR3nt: TGTGCCACCAGTGCCTGGGGTGACACCGGGGAGCTGTTTTTT

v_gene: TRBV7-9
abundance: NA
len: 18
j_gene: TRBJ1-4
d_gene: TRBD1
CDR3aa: CASSSHRGHPATNEKLFF
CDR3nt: TGTGCCAGCAGCTCCCACAGGGGCCACCCTGCAACTAATGAAAAACTGTTTTTT

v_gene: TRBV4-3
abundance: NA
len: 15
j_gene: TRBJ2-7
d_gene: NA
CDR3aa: CASSQDRHRVYEQYF
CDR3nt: TGCGCCAGCAGCCAAGATCGTCACAGGGTGTACGAGCAGTACTTC

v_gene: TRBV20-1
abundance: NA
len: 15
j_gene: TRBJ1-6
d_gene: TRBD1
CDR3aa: CSAIGQDLRNSPLHF
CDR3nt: TGCAGTGCTATCGGACAGGACCTTCGTAATTCACCCCTCCACTTT

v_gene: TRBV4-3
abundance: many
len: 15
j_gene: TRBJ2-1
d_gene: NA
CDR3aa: CASTPERSSYNEQFF
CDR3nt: TGCGCCAGCACCCCAGAGCGAAGCTCCTACAATGAGCAGTTCTTC

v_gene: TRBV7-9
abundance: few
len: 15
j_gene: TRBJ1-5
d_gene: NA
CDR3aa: CASSPDSGWSQPQHF
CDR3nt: TGTGCCAGCAGCCCAGACTCAGGATGGAGTCAGCCCCAGCATTTT

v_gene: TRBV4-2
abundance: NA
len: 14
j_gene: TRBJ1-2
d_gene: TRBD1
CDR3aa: CASSHFGQGNGYTF
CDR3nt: TGTGCCAGCAGCCACTTCGGACAGGGAAATGGCTACACCTTC

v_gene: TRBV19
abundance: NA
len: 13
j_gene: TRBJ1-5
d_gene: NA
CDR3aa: CASSPTAAQAEHF
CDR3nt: TGTGCCAGTAGCCCAACCGCGGCCCAGGCGGAGCATTTT

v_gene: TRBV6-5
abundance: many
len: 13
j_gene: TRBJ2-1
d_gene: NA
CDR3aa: CASSYPGHNEQFF
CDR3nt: TGTGCCAGCAGTTACCCAGGACACAATGAGCAGTTCTTC

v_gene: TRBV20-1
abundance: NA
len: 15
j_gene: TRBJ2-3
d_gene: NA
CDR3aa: CSAHNPRASTDTQYF
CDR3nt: TGCAGTGCCCATAACCCGAGGGCTAGCACAGATACGCAGTATTTT

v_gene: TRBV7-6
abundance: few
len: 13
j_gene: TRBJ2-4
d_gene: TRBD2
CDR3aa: CASSRSLADIQYF
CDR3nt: TGTGCCAGCAGCCGATCACTAGCGGACATTCAGTACTTC

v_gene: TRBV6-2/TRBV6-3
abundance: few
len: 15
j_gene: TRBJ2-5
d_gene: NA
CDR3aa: CASSEVGEPEETQYF
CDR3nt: TGTGCCAGCAGCGAGGTGGGGGAACCTGAGGAGACCCAGTACTTC

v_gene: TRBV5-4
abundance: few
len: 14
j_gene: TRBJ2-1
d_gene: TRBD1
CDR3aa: CASSPGQGNNEQFF
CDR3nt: TGTGCCAGCAGCCCGGGACAGGGGAACAATGAGCAGTTCTTC

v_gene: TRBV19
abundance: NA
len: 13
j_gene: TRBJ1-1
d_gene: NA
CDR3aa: CASRILQGSEAFF
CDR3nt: TGTGCCAGTAGGATTTTACAGGGCTCTGAAGCTTTCTTT

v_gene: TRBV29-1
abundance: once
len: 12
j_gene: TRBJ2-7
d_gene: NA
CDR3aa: CSVEGNSAEQYF
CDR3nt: TGCAGCGTTGAAGGCAATTCGGCCGAGCAGTACTTC

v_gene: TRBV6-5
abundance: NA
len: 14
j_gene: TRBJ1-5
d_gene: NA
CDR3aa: CASSYSRSNQPQHF
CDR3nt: TGTGCCAGCAGTTACAGCCGCAGCAATCAGCCCCAGCATTTT

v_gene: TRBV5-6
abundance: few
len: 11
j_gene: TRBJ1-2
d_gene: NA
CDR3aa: CASSRGDGYTF
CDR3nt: TGTGCCAGCAGCCGGGGGGATGGCTACACCTTC

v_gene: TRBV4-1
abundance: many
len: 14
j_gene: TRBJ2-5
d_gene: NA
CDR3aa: CASSQDAGVETQYF
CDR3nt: TGCGCCAGCAGCCAAGATGCCGGGGTAGAGACCCAGTACTTC

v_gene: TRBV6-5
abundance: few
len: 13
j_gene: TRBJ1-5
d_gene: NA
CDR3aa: CASSRRGTQPQHF
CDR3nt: TGTGCCAGCAGTCGGAGGGGGACTCAGCCCCAGCATTTT

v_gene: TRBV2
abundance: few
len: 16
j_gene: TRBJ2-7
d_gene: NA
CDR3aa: CASSVDLAGENYEQYF
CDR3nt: TGTGCCAGCAGTGTTGACTTGGCAGGGGAAAACTACGAGCAGTACTTC

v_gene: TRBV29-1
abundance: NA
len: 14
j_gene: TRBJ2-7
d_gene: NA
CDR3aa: CSASMRGVEGEQYF
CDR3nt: TGCAGCGCCTCCATGCGCGGTGTTGAGGGTGAGCAGTACTTC

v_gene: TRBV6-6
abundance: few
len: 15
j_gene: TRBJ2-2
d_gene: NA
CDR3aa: CASSYSSWHTGELFF
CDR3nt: TGTGCCAGCAGTTACTCGTCCTGGCACACCGGGGAGCTGTTTTTT

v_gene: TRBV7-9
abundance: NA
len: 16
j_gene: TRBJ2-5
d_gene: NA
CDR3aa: CASSPASRGSQETQYF
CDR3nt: TGTGCCAGCAGCCCCGCTTCCAGAGGGAGTCAGGAGACCCAGTACTTC

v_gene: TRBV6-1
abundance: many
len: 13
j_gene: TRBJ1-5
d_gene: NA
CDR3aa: CASSETGAQPQHF
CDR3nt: TGTGCCAGCAGTGAAACGGGCGCTCAGCCCCAGCATTTT

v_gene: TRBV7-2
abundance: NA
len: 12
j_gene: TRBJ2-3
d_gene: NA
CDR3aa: CASSPPPDTQYF
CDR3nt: TGTGCCAGCAGCCCCCCTCCAGATACGCAGTATTTT

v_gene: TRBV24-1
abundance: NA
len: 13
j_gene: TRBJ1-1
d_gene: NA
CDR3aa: CATSDRMNTEAFF
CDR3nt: TGTGCCACCAGTGATCGCATGAACACTGAAGCTTTCTTT

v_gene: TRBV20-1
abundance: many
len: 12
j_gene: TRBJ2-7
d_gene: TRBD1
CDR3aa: CSARTGTYEQYF
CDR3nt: TGCAGTGCTAGGACAGGGACCTACGAGCAGTACTTC

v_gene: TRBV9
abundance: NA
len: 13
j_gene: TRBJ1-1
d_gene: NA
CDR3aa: CASSVAWGTEAFF
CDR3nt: TGTGCCAGCAGCGTAGCCTGGGGGACTGAAGCTTTCTTT

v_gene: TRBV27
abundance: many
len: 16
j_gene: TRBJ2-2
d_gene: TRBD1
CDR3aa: CASSWMGTVNTGELFF
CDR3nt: TGTGCCAGCAGTTGGATGGGGACAGTTAACACCGGGGAGCTGTTTTTT

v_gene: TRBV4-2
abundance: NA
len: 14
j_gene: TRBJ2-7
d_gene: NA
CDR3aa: CASSLGLETYEQYF
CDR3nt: TGTGCCAGCAGCCTAGGACTGGAGACCTACGAGCAGTACTTC

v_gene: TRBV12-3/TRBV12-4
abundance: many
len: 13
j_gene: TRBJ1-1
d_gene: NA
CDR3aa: CASSNLPGTEAFF
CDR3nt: TGTGCCAGCAGTAACCTTCCCGGCACTGAAGCTTTCTTT

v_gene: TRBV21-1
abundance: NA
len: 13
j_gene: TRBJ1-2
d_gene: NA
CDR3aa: CASSKRAGGGYTF
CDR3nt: TGTGCCAGCAGCAAACGGGCAGGTGGTGGCTACACCTTC